The TCR beta chain described here comes from a study of T cells in Graves' hyperthyroidism and ophthalmopathy. The CDR3 covers 15 residues. V gave up 0 bases and J gave up 7 bases, with 10 bases separating them. In germline, CDR1 is KGHSY, CDR2 FQNENV. Regarding this clonotype: Its antigen is unidentified.

Findings and limits, study-wide: Ophthalmopathy got predicted by the model a median about six months before its onset.

TCR beta CDR3 sequences were amplified from RNA transcripts. The HTBI set primed first-round TCR CDR3 RT-PCR. Each CDR3 protein gets one entry after TCRdb re-called the multiplex PCR reads with MiXCR. This table holds about 420,000 distinct CDR3 sequences, 15% to 17% found once. Sequences were obtained from blood. This clonotype originated in a woman younger than 35 with Graves' hyperthyroidism. This rearrangement joins TRBV16 to TRBJ1-6; D unclear. The CDR3 loop is CASSQSGSENSPLHF. In nucleotides, the CDR3 is TGTGCCAGCAGCCAATCGGGCAGTGAGAATTCACCCCTCCACTTT.